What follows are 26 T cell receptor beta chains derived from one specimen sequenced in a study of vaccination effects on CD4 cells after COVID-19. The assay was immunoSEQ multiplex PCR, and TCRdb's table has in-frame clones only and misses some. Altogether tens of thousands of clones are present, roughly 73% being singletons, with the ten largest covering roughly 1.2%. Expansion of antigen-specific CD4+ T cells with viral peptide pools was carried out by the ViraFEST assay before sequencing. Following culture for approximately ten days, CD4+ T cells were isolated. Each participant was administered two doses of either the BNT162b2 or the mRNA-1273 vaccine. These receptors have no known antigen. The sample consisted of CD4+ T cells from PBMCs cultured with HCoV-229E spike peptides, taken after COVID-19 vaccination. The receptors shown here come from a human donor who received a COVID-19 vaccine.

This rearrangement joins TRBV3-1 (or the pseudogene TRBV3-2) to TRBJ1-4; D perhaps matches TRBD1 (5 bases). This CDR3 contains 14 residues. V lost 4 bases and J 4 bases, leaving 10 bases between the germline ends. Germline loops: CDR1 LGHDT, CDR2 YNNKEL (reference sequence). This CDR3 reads CASSRGALNEKLFF. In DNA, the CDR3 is TGTGCCAGCAGCCGAGGGGCCCTTAATGAAAAACTGTTTTTT.

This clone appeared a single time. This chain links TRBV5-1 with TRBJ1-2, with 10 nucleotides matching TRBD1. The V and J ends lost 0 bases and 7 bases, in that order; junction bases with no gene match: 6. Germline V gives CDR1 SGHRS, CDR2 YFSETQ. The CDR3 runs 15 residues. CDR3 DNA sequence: TGCGCCAGCAGCTTGGCCGGGACAGGGGTACGTGGCTACACCTTC. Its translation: CASSLAGTGVRGYTF.

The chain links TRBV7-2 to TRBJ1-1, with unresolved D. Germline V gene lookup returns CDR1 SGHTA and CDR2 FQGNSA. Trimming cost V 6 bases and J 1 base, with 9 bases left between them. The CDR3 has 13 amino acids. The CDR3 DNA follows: TGTGCCAGCAGTCACGACACGAACACTGAAGCTTTCTTT. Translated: CASSHDTNTEAFF. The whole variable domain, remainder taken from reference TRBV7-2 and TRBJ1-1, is GAGVSQSPSNKVTEKGKDVELRCDPISGHTALYWYRQSLGQGLEFLIYFQGNSAPDKSGLPSDRFSAERTGGSVSTLTIQRTQQEDSAVYLCASSHDTNTEAFFGQGTRLTVV.

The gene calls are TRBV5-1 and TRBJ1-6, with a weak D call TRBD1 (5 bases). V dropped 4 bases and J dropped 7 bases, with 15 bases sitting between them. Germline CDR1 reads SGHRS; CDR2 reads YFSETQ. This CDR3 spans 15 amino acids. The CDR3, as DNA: TGCGCCAGCAGCCCGGGGGGGGATTTGAATTCACCCCTCCACTTT. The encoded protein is CASSPGGDLNSPLHF.

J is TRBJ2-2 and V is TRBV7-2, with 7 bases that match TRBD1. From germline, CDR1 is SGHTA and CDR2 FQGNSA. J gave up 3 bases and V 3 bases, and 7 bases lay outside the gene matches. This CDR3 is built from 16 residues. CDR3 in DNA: TGTGCCAGCAGCTTTCCCCGGGACAGTTACACCGGGGAGCTGTTTTTT. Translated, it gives CASSFPRDSYTGELFF.

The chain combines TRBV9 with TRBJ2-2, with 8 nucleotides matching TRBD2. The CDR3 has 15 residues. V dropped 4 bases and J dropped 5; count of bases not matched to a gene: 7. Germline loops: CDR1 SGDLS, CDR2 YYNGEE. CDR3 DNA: TGTGCCAGCAGCCCCGGGGTAGCGGGGACCGGGGAGCTGTTTTTT. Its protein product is CASSPGVAGTGELFF. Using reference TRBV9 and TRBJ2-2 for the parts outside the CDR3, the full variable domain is DSGVTQTPKHLITATGQRVTLRCSPRSGDLSVYWYQQSLDQGLQFLIQYYNGEERAKGNILERFSAQQFPDLHSELNLSSLELGDSALYFCASSPGVAGTGELFFGEGSRLTVL.

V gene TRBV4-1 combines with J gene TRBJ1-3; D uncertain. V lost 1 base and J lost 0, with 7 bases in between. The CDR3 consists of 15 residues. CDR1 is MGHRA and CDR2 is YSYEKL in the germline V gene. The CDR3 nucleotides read TGCGCCAGCAGCCAAGCGGGGAACTCTGGAAACACCATATATTTT. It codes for CASSQAGNSGNTIYF.

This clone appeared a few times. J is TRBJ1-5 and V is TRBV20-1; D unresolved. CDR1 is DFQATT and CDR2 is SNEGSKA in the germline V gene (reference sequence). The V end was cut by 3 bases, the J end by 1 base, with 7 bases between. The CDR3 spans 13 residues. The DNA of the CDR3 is TGCAGTGCTAGTCCCGAAAGCAATCAGCCCCAGCATTTT. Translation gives CSASPESNQPQHF.

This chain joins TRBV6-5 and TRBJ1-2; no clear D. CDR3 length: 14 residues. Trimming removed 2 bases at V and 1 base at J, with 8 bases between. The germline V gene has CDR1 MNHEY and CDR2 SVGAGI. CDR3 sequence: CASSYGRFNYGYTF. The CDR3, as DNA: TGTGCCAGCAGTTACGGGCGGTTTAACTATGGCTACACCTTC.

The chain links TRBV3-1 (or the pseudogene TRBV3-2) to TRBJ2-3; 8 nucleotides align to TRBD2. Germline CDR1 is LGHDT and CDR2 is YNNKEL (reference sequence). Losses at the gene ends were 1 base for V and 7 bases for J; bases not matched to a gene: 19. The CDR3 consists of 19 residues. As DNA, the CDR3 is TGTGCCAGCAGCCAAGGAGTAGGAGTTGCGGGGGGCCGATCGTATACGCAGTATTTT. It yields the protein CASSQGVGVAGGRSYTQYF.

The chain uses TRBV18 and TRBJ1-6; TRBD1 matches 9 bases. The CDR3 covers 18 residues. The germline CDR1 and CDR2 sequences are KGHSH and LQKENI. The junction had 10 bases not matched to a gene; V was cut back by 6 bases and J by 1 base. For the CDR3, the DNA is TGTGCCAGCTCGCTGGGACAGGGAAGGGGTTCCTATAATTCACCCCTCCACTTT. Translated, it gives CASSLGQGRGSYNSPLHF.

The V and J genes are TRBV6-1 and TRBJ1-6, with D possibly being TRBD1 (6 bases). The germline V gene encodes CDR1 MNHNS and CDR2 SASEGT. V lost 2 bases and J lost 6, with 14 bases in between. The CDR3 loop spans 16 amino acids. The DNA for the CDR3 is TGTGCCAGCAGTGAAAGGGGGACGGTTCTTAATTCACCCCTCCACTTT. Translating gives CASSERGTVLNSPLHF.

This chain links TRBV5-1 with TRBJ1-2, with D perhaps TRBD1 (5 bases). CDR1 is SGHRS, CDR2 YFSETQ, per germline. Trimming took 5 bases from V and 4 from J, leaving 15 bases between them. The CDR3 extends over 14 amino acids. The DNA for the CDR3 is TGCGCCAGCAGTCCGGACAAGGACATCTATGGCTACACCTTC. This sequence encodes CASSPDKDIYGYTF. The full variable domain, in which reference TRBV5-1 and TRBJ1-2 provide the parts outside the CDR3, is KAGVTQTPRYLIKTRGQQVTLSCSPISGHRSVSWYQQTPGQGLQFLFEYFSETQRNKGNFPGRFSGRQFSNSRSEMNVSTLELGDSALYLCASSPDKDIYGYTFGSGTRLTVV.

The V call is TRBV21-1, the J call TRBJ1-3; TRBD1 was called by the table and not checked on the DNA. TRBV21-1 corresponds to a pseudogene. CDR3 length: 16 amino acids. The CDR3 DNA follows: TGTGCCAGCAGCAAAGAGGGGTATTTCTCTGGAAACACCATATATTTT. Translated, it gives CASSKEGYFSGNTIYF.

CDR3 DNA: TGTGCCAGCAGCCAAGACCGTCGGCAGTTCTTC. Its translation: CASSQDRRQFF. This chain links TRBV4-2 with TRBJ2-1; D not resolved. The CDR3 runs to 11 residues. With 0 bases removed from V and 12 bases from J, the gap between germline ends came to 6 bases. The germline CDR1 and CDR2 sequences are LGHNA and YNFKEQ.

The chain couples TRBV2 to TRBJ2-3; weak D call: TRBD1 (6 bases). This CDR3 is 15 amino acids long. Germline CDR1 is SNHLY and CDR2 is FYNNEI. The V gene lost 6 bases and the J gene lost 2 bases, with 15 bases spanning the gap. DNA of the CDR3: TGTGCCAGCAGGTCACAGGGTACGGCCACAGATACGCAGTATTTT. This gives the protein CASRSQGTATDTQYF.

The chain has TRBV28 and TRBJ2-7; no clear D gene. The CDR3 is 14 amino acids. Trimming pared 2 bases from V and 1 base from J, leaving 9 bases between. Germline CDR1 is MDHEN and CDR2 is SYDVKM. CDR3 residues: CASSLTDRSYEQYV. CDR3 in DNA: TGTGCCAGCAGTTTAACGGACCGTTCCTACGAGCAGTACGTC.

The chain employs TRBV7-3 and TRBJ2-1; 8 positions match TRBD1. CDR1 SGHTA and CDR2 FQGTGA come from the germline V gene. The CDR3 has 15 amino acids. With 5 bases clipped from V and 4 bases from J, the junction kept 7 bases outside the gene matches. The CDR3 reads CASSPRTGRYNEQFF. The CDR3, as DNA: TGTGCCAGCAGCCCACGGACAGGGAGGTACAATGAGCAGTTCTTC.

CDR3 nucleotide sequence: TGTGCCAGCAGTTTAACAGGTGCGGGGTATGCCACAGATACGCAGTATTTT. It codes for CASSLTGAGYATDTQYF. This chain joins TRBV28 and TRBJ2-3, with a possible D match to TRBD2 (6 bases). V was shortened by 2 bases and J by 2 bases, with 17 bases between the two germline ends. Per the germline V gene, CDR1 is MDHEN and CDR2 is SYDVKM. The CDR3 runs to 17 residues.

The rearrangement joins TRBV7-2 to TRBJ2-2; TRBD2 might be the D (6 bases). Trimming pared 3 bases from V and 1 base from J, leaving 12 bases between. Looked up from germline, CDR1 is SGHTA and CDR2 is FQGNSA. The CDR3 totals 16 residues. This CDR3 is CASSFLSGKNTGELFF. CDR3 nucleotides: TGTGCCAGCAGCTTCCTTAGCGGCAAGAACACCGGGGAGCTGTTTTTT.

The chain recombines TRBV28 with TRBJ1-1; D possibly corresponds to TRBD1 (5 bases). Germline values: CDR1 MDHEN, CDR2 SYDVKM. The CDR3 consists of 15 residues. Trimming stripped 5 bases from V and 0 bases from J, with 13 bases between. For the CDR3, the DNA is TGTGCCAGCAGTCTCGCAGGGCGTATGAACACTGAAGCTTTCTTT. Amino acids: CASSLAGRMNTEAFF. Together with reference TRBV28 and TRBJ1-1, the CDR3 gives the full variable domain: DVKVTQSSRYLVKRTGEKVFLECVQDMDHENMFWYRQDPGLGLRLIYFSYDVKMKEKGDIPEGYSVSREKKERFSLILESASTNQTSMYLCASSLAGRMNTEAFFGQGTRLTVV.

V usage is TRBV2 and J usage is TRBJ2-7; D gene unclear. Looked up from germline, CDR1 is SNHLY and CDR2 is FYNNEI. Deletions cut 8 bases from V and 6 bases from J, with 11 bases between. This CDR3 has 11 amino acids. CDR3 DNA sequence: TGTGCCAGCGCTCAGTCCCTCGAGCAGTACGTC. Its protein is CASAQSLEQYV.

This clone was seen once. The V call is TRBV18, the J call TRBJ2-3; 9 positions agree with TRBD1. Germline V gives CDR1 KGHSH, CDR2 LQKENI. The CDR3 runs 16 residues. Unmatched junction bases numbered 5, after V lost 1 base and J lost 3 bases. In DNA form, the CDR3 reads TGTGCCAGCTCACCACGGGGGACAGGGTTGACAGATACGCAGTATTTT. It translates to CASSPRGTGLTDTQYF.

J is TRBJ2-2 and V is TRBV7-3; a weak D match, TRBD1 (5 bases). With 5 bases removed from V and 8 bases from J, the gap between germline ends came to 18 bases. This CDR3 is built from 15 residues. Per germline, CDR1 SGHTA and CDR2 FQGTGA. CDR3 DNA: TGTGCCAGCAGCCCAACAAGGGGTGCGCGGGGGGAGCTGTTTTTT. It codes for CASSPTRGARGELFF.

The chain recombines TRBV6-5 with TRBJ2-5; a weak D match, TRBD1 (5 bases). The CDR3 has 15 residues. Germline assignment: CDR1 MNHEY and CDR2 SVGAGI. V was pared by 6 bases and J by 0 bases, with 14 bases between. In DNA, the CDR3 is TGTGCCAGCAGAAGAGGTAGGGGATACCAAGAGACCCAGTACTTC. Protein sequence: CASRRGRGYQETQYF.

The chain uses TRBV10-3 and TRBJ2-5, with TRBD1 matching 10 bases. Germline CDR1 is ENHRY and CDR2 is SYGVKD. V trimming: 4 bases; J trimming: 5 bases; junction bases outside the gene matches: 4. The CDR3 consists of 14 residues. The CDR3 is CAISVQDRGETQYF. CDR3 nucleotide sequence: TGTGCCATCAGTGTTCAGGACAGGGGGGAGACCCAGTACTTC.